Here is one T cell receptor (beta chain) with its context. As yet, its antigen is unknown. This sample was taken from a study of blood T cells in healthy people across ages. Study outcomes and limitations: Older age coincided with a roughly linear decline in TCR beta diversity per million T cells. PBMCs went unsorted, and a conclusive naive versus antigen-experienced comparison was therefore prevented.

Germline V gene data show CDR1 as DFQATT and CDR2 as SNEGSKA (reference sequence). The CDR3 length is 17 residues. V gave up 3 bases and J gave up 11 bases; unmatched junction bases: 21. Primed by a sample-barcoded 5' primer and a J-beta primer mix, a second PCR proceeded for roughly 7 to 12 cycles. Sequencing recovered at least 2.5 million CDR3-containing paired-end reads from each sample. Each CDR3 protein is one row after TCRdb ran MiXCR on the 5' RACE reads. The repertoire holds roughly 680,000 distinct CDR3 sequences, with 40% to 65% as singletons. This receptor was obtained from a woman older than 75 in good health. Sequences were obtained from blood. V usage is TRBV20-1 and J usage is TRBJ2-3; 9 bases are a match to TRBD2. CDR3 residues: CSARAPSAGGLAYGQYF. CDR3 in DNA: TGCAGTGCTAGGGCCCCCTCAGCGGGGGGTCTTGCATATGGGCAGTATTTT.